This T cell receptor (beta chain) was recovered during a study of shared clonotypes between healthy human individuals. General study findings and limits: A limitation of the genetic and exposure-history diversity represented arose from few donors.

Assay: immunoSEQ multiplex PCR; the TCRdb copy retains only in-frame clones and omits some. The sample carries around 700,000 clones, about three quarters recorded once. Germline lookup yields CDR1 SGHNT and CDR2 YYREEE (reference sequence). V gave up 5 bases and J gave up 3 bases, with 14 bases separating them. This CDR3 region has 14 residues. Points on this clone: Its antigen is as yet unknown.

The rearrangement uses TRBV5-4 and TRBJ1-1, with D perhaps TRBD1 (5 bases). The receptor was derived from a woman younger than 45 in good health. The specimen sequenced was memory CD4+ T cells sorted from blood. Noted subset: CD45RA-negative fraction. CDR3 in amino acids: CASSYTGGYTEAFF. CDR3 bases: TGTGCCAGCAGTTATACAGGAGGGTACACTGAAGCTTTCTTT.